These 27 T cell receptor beta chains were sequenced from one sample in a study. A single record per CDR3 protein comes from TCRdb applying MiXCR to the 5' RACE reads. The sample lists approximately 58,000 distinct CDR3 sequences, about 26% occurring once. Treg sorting used a CD4+CD25+CD127-/low gate. Sequenced sample: tumor-infiltrating Tregs sorted from the breast tumor. The receptors were sampled from a female donor with breast cancer.

The gene calls are TRBV6-2 or TRBV6-3 and TRBJ2-5; 9 positions agree with TRBD1. The germline V gene encodes CDR1 MNHEY and CDR2 SVGEGT. The length of the CDR3 is 15 residues. The V gene end was trimmed by 6 bases and the J gene end by 1 base; junction bases not matched to a gene: 6. This chain's CDR3 is CASRRATGGQETQYF. The CDR3 DNA reads as TGTGCCAGCAGAAGGGCGACAGGGGGCCAAGAGACCCAGTACTTC.

The gene calls are TRBV6-5 and TRBJ1-1; possibly TRBD1 for D (6 bases). Germline V gives CDR1 MNHEY, CDR2 SVGAGI. Deletions cut 7 bases from V and 5 bases from J, with 14 bases between. This CDR3 comprises 13 residues. The CDR3 protein is CASNLYRDTEAFF. Written as DNA, the CDR3 is TGTGCCAGCAACCTTTACAGGGATACTGAAGCTTTCTTT.

With regard to this clonotype: This may be a read error: a much more frequent sequence differs by one nucleotide. The chain has TRBV4-1 and TRBJ2-7; TRBD1 agrees at 12 bases. In germline, CDR1 is MGHRA, CDR2 YSYEKL. This CDR3 spans 16 amino acids. This chain's CDR3 is CASGQRGQGASYEQYF. The CDR3 DNA sequence: TGCGCCAGCGGCCAAAGGGGACAGGGGGCTTCATACGAGCAGTACTTC.

This clonotype was seen a handful of times. The genes are TRBV12-3 or TRBV12-4 and TRBJ1-5; no definite D call. V lost 3 bases to trimming and J lost 6 bases, with 9 bases between them. The CDR3 runs to 13 residues. CDR3 sequence (DNA): TGTGCCAGCAGTTTGTTGATAGGTCAGCCCCAGCATTTT. Translated: CASSLLIGQPQHF.

Many counts were recorded for this clonotype. J is TRBJ2-7 and V is TRBV15; perhaps TRBD2 as D (5 bases). V lost 0 bases, J lost 6 bases, and 9 bases lay in between. There are 13 residues in the CDR3. CDR1 LNHNV and CDR2 YYDKDF come from the germline V gene (reference sequence). The CDR3, as DNA: TGTGCCACCAGCAGAGATCGGGGTCCCGAGCAGTACTTC. Its translation is CATSRDRGPEQYF.

In this sample, this clonotype turned up a few times. The rearrangement links TRBV27 to TRBJ2-5, with D perhaps TRBD1 or TRBD2 (6 bases each). The CDR3 totals 14 residues. CDR1 and CDR2 from the germline V gene are MNHEY and SMNVEV (reference sequence). The V gene lost 6 bases and the J gene lost 1 base, with 12 bases spanning the gap. The CDR3 loop is CASSFGGSQETQYF. The CDR3 nucleotides read TGTGCCAGCAGCTTCGGGGGCAGCCAAGAGACCCAGTACTTC.

The chain employs TRBV5-1 and TRBJ1-6; D is undetermined. Germline-derived CDR1 and CDR2 are SGHRS and YFSETQ. This CDR3 has 15 residues. V was cut by 1 base and J by 8 bases, with 13 bases left in between. CDR3 DNA: TGCGCCAGCAGCTTGCGTGTGGGGTCGGATTCACCCCTCCACTTT. Amino acids: CASSLRVGSDSPLHF.

The chain employs TRBV7-9 and TRBJ2-5; 7 nucleotides align to TRBD2. Germline assignment: CDR1 SEHNR and CDR2 FQNEAQ (reference sequence). With 1 base clipped from V and 5 bases from J, the junction kept 7 bases outside the gene matches. The CDR3 totals 15 residues. CDR3 nucleotides: TGTGCCAGCAGCTTAGGGGCGGGAGAGGCCGAGACCCAGTACTTC. Its protein product is CASSLGAGEAETQYF.

Only a few counts were recorded for this clonotype. V usage is TRBV12-3 or TRBV12-4 and J usage is TRBJ2-7; TRBD2 is a possible D gene (5 bases). This CDR3 comprises 14 residues. The V gene lost 6 bases and the J gene lost 1 base, with 13 bases spanning the gap. The CDR3 reads CASSQGPGSYEQYF. The DNA for the CDR3 is TGTGCCAGCAGCCAAGGGCCGGGGTCCTACGAGCAGTACTTC.

This clonotype was seen once. The conserved phenylalanine or tryptophan is not found at the CDR3 terminus, so this likely reflects a read error. The V gene is TRBV10-2, the J gene TRBJ1-5; possible D gene TRBD1, 6 bases. V shed 5 bases and J shed 7 bases, with 12 bases lying between them. Germline lookup yields CDR1 WSHSY and CDR2 SAAADI. The length of the CDR3 is 13 residues. The CDR3 DNA is TGCGCCAGCAGTCAGGGGTCGGGACAGCCCCAGCATTCT. This encodes CASSQGSGQPQHS.

This clonotype occurred many times. The V gene is TRBV7-8, the J gene TRBJ2-5; the D gene is possibly TRBD2 (7 bases). Germline CDR1 SGHVS, CDR2 FQNEAQ. The CDR3 has 16 residues. Trimming stripped 4 bases from V and 4 bases from J, with 19 bases between. CDR3 sequence: CASSYLRGRAGETQYF. The CDR3 coding sequence is TGTGCCAGCAGCTACCTTAGGGGGAGGGCCGGAGAGACCCAGTACTTC.

With regard to this clonotype: A much larger clone lies one base from this, so it may be a read error. Because it lacks the conserved phenylalanine or tryptophan at the end, this CDR3 is likely a read error. This chain links TRBV12-3 or TRBV12-4 with TRBJ1-1; TRBD1 might be the D (5 bases). This CDR3 has 13 amino acids. Between the trimmed V and J ends, which lost 1 base and 6 bases, there was a span of 9 bases. The CDR3 region has the DNA TGTGCCAGCAGTTTAGGGGGGAGGGCTGAAGCTTTCCTT. This codes for CASSLGGRAEAFL.

This rearrangement joins TRBV6-1 to TRBJ2-7; perhaps TRBD2 as D (5 bases). The germline V gene encodes CDR1 MNHNS and CDR2 SASEGT. Trimming removed 1 base at V and 3 bases at J, with 10 bases between. This CDR3 is built from 14 residues. The CDR3 DNA sequence: TGTGCCAGCAGTGAAGGTATAGGGAGCTACGAGCAGTACTTC. The encoded protein is CASSEGIGSYEQYF.

J is TRBJ2-3 and V is TRBV5-1; weak D call: TRBD2 (6 bases). CDR1 is SGHRS and CDR2 is YFSETQ in the germline V gene. This CDR3 is built from 13 residues. The V gene lost 5 bases and the J gene lost 3 bases, with 10 bases spanning the gap. CDR3 loop: CASRTSGTDTQYF. Written as DNA, the CDR3 is TGCGCCAGCAGGACTAGTGGGACAGATACGCAGTATTTT.

This clonotype has a handful of counts. V and J are TRBV27 and TRBJ1-2; no reliable D call. The CDR3 has 13 amino acids. Per the germline V gene, CDR1 is MNHEY and CDR2 is SMNVEV (reference sequence). V dropped 5 bases and J dropped 2 bases, with 9 bases sitting between them. The CDR3: CASSRTENYGYTF. The CDR3 bases are TGTGCCAGCAGTCGAACAGAGAACTATGGCTACACCTTC.

The table lists this clonotype with many counts. The CDR3 here is CASIQTGGKYIQYF. The CDR3 DNA is TGTGCCAGCATCCAAACAGGGGGCAAGTACATTCAGTACTTC. The chain combines TRBV6-6 with TRBJ2-4, with 9 bases that match TRBD1. The germline V gene encodes CDR1 MNHNY and CDR2 SVGAGI (reference sequence). The CDR3 is made up of 14 amino acids. V trimming: 7 bases; J trimming: 8 bases; junction bases outside the gene matches: 9.

The chain uses TRBV20-1 and TRBJ1-2, with D perhaps matching TRBD1 (6 bases). The V end lost 0 bases, the J end lost 8 bases, and 22 bases lay between the germline ends. The CDR3 runs to 16 residues. Germline lookup yields CDR1 DFQATT and CDR2 SNEGSKA (reference sequence). CDR3 coding DNA: TGCAGTGCTAGAGATGGAAATACAGGGCGGTCCGGGGGCTACACCTTC. Translation: CSARDGNTGRSGGYTF.

The chain carries TRBV6-5 and TRBJ2-7; 13 bases align to TRBD2. This CDR3 is 16 amino acids long. The junction had 11 bases not matched to a gene; V was cut back by 5 bases and J by 7 bases. Germline loops: CDR1 MNHEY, CDR2 SVGAGI. The CDR3 nucleotides are TGTGCCAGCAGTCACCCCCGACTAGCGGGAGGAAGTGAGCAGTACTTC. It is translated as CASSHPRLAGGSEQYF.

This clonotype was recorded many times. The rearrangement uses TRBV28 and TRBJ2-7; 11 nucleotides agree with TRBD2. The V gene end was trimmed by 7 bases and the J gene end by 3 bases; junction bases not matched to a gene: 8. Germline V CDR1 and CDR2: MDHEN, SYDVKM. The CDR3 length is 15 residues. The CDR3 reads CASNKPGLADYEQYF. In nucleotides, the CDR3 is TGTGCCAGCAACAAACCGGGACTAGCGGACTACGAGCAGTACTTC.

Comment on this clonotype: At one end the junction does not follow the germline gene, possibly because of a read error. The chain is built from TRBV12-3 or TRBV12-4 and TRBJ1-6, with D perhaps matching TRBD1 (5 bases). This CDR3 has 14 residues. DNA for the CDR3: TGTGCCAGCAGTTCGAATGGGGCTAATTCACGCCTCCACTTT. This gives the protein CASSSNGANSRLHF.

The chain has TRBV20-1 and TRBJ1-2, with 7 bases identical to TRBD1. Germline assignment: CDR1 DFQATT and CDR2 SNEGSKA (reference sequence). Trimming cost V 5 bases and J 2 bases; bases outside gene matches: 5. The CDR3 is made up of 13 amino acids. CDR3 bases: TGCAGTGCTCTGCGGGGACAGAACTATGGCTACACCTTC. Amino acid sequence: CSALRGQNYGYTF.

In its sample, this clonotype was seen once. The chain has TRBV12-3 or TRBV12-4 and TRBJ1-1; D gene uncertain. The V end lost 4 bases, the J end lost 7 bases, and 13 bases lay between the germline ends. This CDR3 contains 13 residues. The CDR3 nucleotides are TGTGCCAGCAGTTGGACCGACGGGGTTGAAGCTTTCTTT. This sequence encodes CASSWTDGVEAFF.

This clonotype was picked up many times. The chain has TRBV6-6 and TRBJ2-7; no reliable D call. Germline CDR1 MNHNY, CDR2 SVGAGI (reference sequence). The ends were cut back, 0 bases at V and 7 bases at J, with 10 bases in the middle. This CDR3 contains 13 residues. CDR3 coding DNA: TGTGCCAGCAGTTACTCCGGAGCGAAGGAGCAGTACTTC. This sequence encodes CASSYSGAKEQYF.

The V and J genes are TRBV20-1 and TRBJ1-6; D ambiguous. The CDR3 length is 16 residues. V lost 0 bases and J lost 3, with 12 bases in between. Germline loops: CDR1 DFQATT, CDR2 SNEGSKA (reference sequence). The CDR3 spells CSARDVEGLYNSPLHF. The CDR3 DNA is TGCAGTGCTAGAGATGTCGAGGGCCTCTATAATTCACCCCTCCACTTT.

This clonotype showed up just once. The chain carries TRBV20-1 and TRBJ1-6; 7 bases fit TRBD1. CDR3 length: 13 residues. Germline V lookup: CDR1 DFQATT, CDR2 SNEGSKA (reference sequence). Unmatched junction bases numbered 2, after V lost 5 bases and J lost 4 bases. The CDR3 DNA sequence: TGCAGTGCTCAGGGGGGGTATAATTCACCCCTCCACTTT. It is translated as CSAQGGYNSPLHF.

This clonotype was detected many times. The rearrangement joins TRBV9 to TRBJ2-6; no clear D gene. This CDR3 has 15 residues. V was cut by 0 bases and J by 0 bases, with 4 bases left in between. From germline, CDR1 is SGDLS and CDR2 YYNGEE. In DNA form, the CDR3 reads TGTGCCAGCAGCGTAGGATTCTCTGGGGCCAACGTCCTGACTTTC. Amino acid sequence: CASSVGFSGANVLTF.

This clonotype was found a few times. The chain recombines TRBV30 with TRBJ1-5; D is uncertain. With 5 bases removed from V and 4 bases from J, the gap between germline ends came to 9 bases. This CDR3 contains 12 residues. Looked up from germline, CDR1 is GTSNPN and CDR2 is SVGIG (reference sequence). As DNA, the CDR3 is TGTGCCTGGGGGTCGGGGAATCAGCCCCAGCATTTT. It encodes CAWGSGNQPQHF. The variable domain in full, completed from reference TRBV30 and TRBJ1-5, reads SQTIHQWPATLVQPVGSPLSLECTVEGTSNPNLYWYRQAAGRGLQLLFYSVGIGQISSEVPQNLSASRPQDRQFILSSKKLLLSDSGFYLCAWGSGNQPQHFGDGTRLSIL.